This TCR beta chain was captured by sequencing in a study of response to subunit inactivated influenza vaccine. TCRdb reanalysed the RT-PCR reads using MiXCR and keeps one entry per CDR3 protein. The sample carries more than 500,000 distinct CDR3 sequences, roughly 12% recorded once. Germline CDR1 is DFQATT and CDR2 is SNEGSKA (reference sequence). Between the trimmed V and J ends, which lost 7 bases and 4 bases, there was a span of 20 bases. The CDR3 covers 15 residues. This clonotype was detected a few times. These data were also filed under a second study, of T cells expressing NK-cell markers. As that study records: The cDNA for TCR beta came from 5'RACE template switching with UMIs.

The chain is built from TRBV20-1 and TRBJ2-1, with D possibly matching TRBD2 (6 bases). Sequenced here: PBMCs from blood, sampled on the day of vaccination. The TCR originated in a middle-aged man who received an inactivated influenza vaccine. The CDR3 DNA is TGCAGTGTCGACGACCTCCGGAGGGTATACAATGAGCAGTTCTTC. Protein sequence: CSVDDLRRVYNEQFF.